This is a list of T cell receptor beta chains from one sample in a study of beta chain features in type 1 diabetes. Method: immunoSEQ multiplex PCR; TCRdb's copy keeps in-frame clones and lacks some. The sample holds some 360,000 clones; around 10% are singletons and the top ten take about 0.6%. The sample comprised central memory CD4+ T cells from blood. The receptors originated from a man aged 25 to 45 with type 1 diabetes. Each CDR3 is given with its conserved first and last residue. Each record gives: CDR3 protein, CDR3 DNA, clone size, V gene, J gene, D gene. A D gene is named only where the DNA matches it firmly. The size of a clone is reported for some rows only, either as once, few or many, or as a class for expanded clones.

CDR3: CASSFGQGRGLGSYNEQFF; DNA: TGTGCCAGCAGTTTTGGGCAAGGGAGGGGGCTTGGATCCTACAATGAGCAGTTCTTC; size: few; V: TRBV28; J: TRBJ2-1; D: -
CDR3: CAGRSGTEYNEQFF; DNA: TGTGCCGGCCGGTCCGGGACAGAGTACAATGAGCAGTTCTTC; size: few; V: TRBV6-5; J: TRBJ2-1; D: TRBD1
CDR3: CASSLAPGQQYEQYF; DNA: TGTGCCAGCAGCTTAGCCCCCGGGCAACAGTACGAGCAGTACTTC; size: few; V: TRBV7-6; J: TRBJ2-7; D: -
CDR3: CASSLDRGNTGELFF; DNA: TGTGCCAGCAGCTTGGACAGGGGCAACACCGGGGAGCTGTTTTTT; size: -; V: TRBV7-3; J: TRBJ2-2; D: TRBD1
CDR3: CASGGLARNTGELFF; DNA: TGTGCCAGCGGAGGCCTAGCGAGGAACACCGGGGAGCTGTTTTTT; size: few; V: TRBV7-2; J: TRBJ2-2; D: -
CDR3: CASTEHLNTEAFF; DNA: TGTGCCAGCACGGAACACTTGAACACTGAAGCTTTCTTT; size: -; V: TRBV6-6; J: TRBJ1-1; D: -
CDR3: CASSSGSSYEQYF; DNA: TGTGCCAGCAGTTCGGGCAGTTCATACGAGCAGTACTTC; size: many; V: TRBV28; J: TRBJ2-7; D: -
CDR3: CASSVRGDSYNEQFF; DNA: TGTGCCAGCAGCGTACGGGGGGACTCCTACAATGAGCAGTTCTTC; size: -; V: TRBV9; J: TRBJ2-1; D: TRBD2
CDR3: CASSLEGGYGKNIQYF; DNA: TGTGCTAGCAGCTTAGAAGGAGGGTACGGCAAAAACATTCAGTACTTC; size: few; V: TRBV7-7; J: TRBJ2-4; D: -
CDR3: CAWGGQSYTEAFF; DNA: TGTGCCTGGGGGGGGCAGTCTTACACTGAAGCTTTCTTT; size: -; V: TRBV30; J: TRBJ1-1; D: -
CDR3: CAWRERLAGVNEQFF; DNA: TGTGCCTGGAGAGAAAGACTAGCGGGGGTCAATGAGCAGTTCTTC; size: -; V: TRBV30; J: TRBJ2-1; D: TRBD2
CDR3: CASSWALVPVGDTQYF; DNA: TGCGCCAGCAGTTGGGCCCTAGTACCGGTCGGGGATACGCAGTATTTT; size: -; V: TRBV5-1; J: TRBJ2-3; D: -
CDR3: CASSILSQGATTKNIQYF; DNA: TGTGCCAGTAGTATCCTTTCCCAGGGGGCTACGACCAAAAACATTCAGTACTTC; size: -; V: TRBV19; J: TRBJ2-4; D: TRBD1
CDR3: CASSLGLGETQYF; DNA: TGTGCCAGCAGTTTAGGACTAGGAGAGACCCAGTACTTC; size: -; V: TRBV2; J: TRBJ2-5; D: TRBD2
CDR3: CASSELVNTEAFF; DNA: TGTGCCAGCAGTGAGCTCGTGAACACTGAAGCTTTCTTT; size: few; V: TRBV6-6; J: TRBJ1-1; D: -
CDR3: CASSLDRGHNEQFF; DNA: TGTGCCAGCAGTCTGGACAGGGGGCACAATGAGCAGTTCTTC; size: -; V: TRBV7-2; J: TRBJ2-1; D: TRBD1
CDR3: CASSGGTANSNQPQHF; DNA: TGTGCCAGTAGTGGCGGGACAGCAAATAGCAATCAGCCCCAGCATTTT; size: few; V: TRBV19; J: TRBJ1-5; D: TRBD1
CDR3: CASSPSMSTTHEQYF; DNA: TGTGCCAGCTCACCAAGTATGTCCACCACCCACGAGCAGTACTTC; size: -; V: TRBV18; J: TRBJ2-7; D: -
CDR3: CASRWTSGRAGNEQFF; DNA: TGCGCCAGCAGATGGACTAGCGGGAGGGCGGGGAATGAGCAGTTCTTC; size: few; V: TRBV10-2; J: TRBJ2-1; D: TRBD2
CDR3: CASSFWTGSSYEQYF; DNA: TGTGCCAGCAGCTTCTGGACAGGGAGCTCCTACGAGCAGTACTTC; size: few; V: TRBV7-6; J: TRBJ2-7; D: TRBD1
CDR3: CASSRLAGTYNEQFF; DNA: TGTGCCAGCAGCAGACTAGCGGGAACCTACAATGAGCAGTTCTTC; size: few; V: TRBV11-2; J: TRBJ2-1; D: TRBD2
CDR3: CASSPGNPGANVLTF; DNA: TGTGCCAGCAGCCCCGGAAACCCTGGGGCCAACGTCCTGACTTTC; size: -; V: TRBV7-6; J: TRBJ2-6; D: -
CDR3: CASSERSAAKPTGELFF; DNA: TGCGCCAGCAGTGAGAGGAGCGCAGCGAAACCTACCGGGGAGCTGTTTTTT; size: -; V: TRBV10-2; J: TRBJ2-2; D: -
CDR3: CASSQDQTGGMDTQYF; DNA: TGTGCCAGCAGCCAAGATCAAACAGGGGGCATGGATACGCAGTATTTT; size: few; V: TRBV4-2; J: TRBJ2-3; D: TRBD1
CDR3: CASRANTEAFF; DNA: TGTGCCAGCAGGGCAAACACTGAAGCTTTCTTT; size: few; V: TRBV6-5; J: TRBJ1-1; D: -
CDR3: CASSLDHNTGELFF; DNA: TGTGCCAGCAGCTTAGACCACAACACCGGGGAGCTGTTTTTT; size: few; V: TRBV7-2; J: TRBJ2-2; D: -
CDR3: CASKTWATDTYEQYF; DNA: TGTGCCAGCAAGACGTGGGCCACCGATACCTACGAGCAGTACTTC; size: many; V: TRBV7-2; J: TRBJ2-7; D: -
CDR3: CASSEVYNEKLFF; DNA: TGTGCCAGCAGTGAAGTCTATAATGAAAAACTGTTTTTT; size: few; V: TRBV25-1; J: TRBJ1-4; D: -
CDR3: CASSLVGQVVYGYTF; DNA: TGTGCCAGCAGCTTAGTGGGACAAGTAGTTTATGGCTACACCTTC; size: few; V: TRBV7-2; J: TRBJ1-2; D: -
CDR3: CASSAGSGANVLTF; DNA: TGTGCCAGTAGCGCAGGGTCTGGGGCCAACGTCCTGACTTTC; size: few; V: TRBV19; J: TRBJ2-6; D: -
CDR3: CASSSRDSKQFF; DNA: TGTGCCAGCAGTTCTCGGGACAGCAAGCAGTTCTTC; size: -; V: TRBV28; J: TRBJ2-1; D: TRBD1
CDR3: CASSANWGLSGYTF; DNA: TGTGCCAGCAGTGCTAATTGGGGTCTCAGTGGCTACACCTTC; size: few; V: TRBV27; J: TRBJ1-2; D: -
CDR3: CASRVTDRQPQHF; DNA: TGTGCCAGCAGGGTGACAGATCGGCAGCCCCAGCATTTT; size: -; V: TRBV2; J: TRBJ1-5; D: -
CDR3: CASSPNTGVSGELFF; DNA: TGTGCCAGCAGCCCGAACACGGGAGTGAGCGGGGAGCTGTTTTTT; size: few; V: TRBV7-9; J: TRBJ2-2; D: -
CDR3: CASRGSGSGTDTQYF; DNA: TGTGCCAGCAGAGGAAGCGGGAGTGGCACAGATACGCAGTATTTT; size: -; V: TRBV6-5; J: TRBJ2-3; D: TRBD2
CDR3: CASSAGTATEAFF; DNA: TGTGCCAGTAGTGCAGGGACCGCCACTGAAGCTTTCTTT; size: few; V: TRBV19; J: TRBJ1-1; D: -
CDR3: CASSLAPTESTQYF; DNA: TGCGCCAGCAGCTTGGCCCCGACGGAAAGTACGCAGTATTTT; size: -; V: TRBV5-1; J: TRBJ2-3; D: -
CDR3: CASSLSSKETQYF; DNA: TGTGCCAGCAGCTTATCATCAAAAGAGACCCAGTACTTC; size: few; V: TRBV7-9; J: TRBJ2-5; D: -
CDR3: CASSLRQVQGYTF; DNA: TGTGCCAGCAGCTTACGACAGGTCCAAGGCTACACCTTC; size: few; V: TRBV7-2; J: TRBJ1-2; D: -
CDR3: CASRAPLNESAQHF; DNA: TGCGCCAGCAGGGCCCCGCTAAATGAATCGGCCCAGCATTTT; size: few; V: TRBV5-1; J: TRBJ1-5; D: -
CDR3: CASSLGTGGETQYF; DNA: TGTGCCAGCAGCCTAGGGACAGGAGGGGAGACCCAGTACTTC; size: -; V: TRBV7-7; J: TRBJ2-5; D: TRBD1
CDR3: CASSSLGESLYGYTF; DNA: TGTGCCAGCAGCTCCCTGGGGGAATCACTCTATGGCTACACCTTC; size: -; V: TRBV7-2; J: TRBJ1-2; D: -
CDR3: CASSASGTRSYEQYF; DNA: TGTGCCAGCAGCGCCTCCGGGACTCGCTCCTACGAGCAGTACTTC; size: few; V: TRBV7-2; J: TRBJ2-7; D: -
CDR3: CASSVDTYGYTF; DNA: TGTGCCAGCAGTGTCGACACCTATGGCTACACCTTC; size: few; V: TRBV6-1; J: TRBJ1-2; D: -
CDR3: CSVGGLIDPEAFF; DNA: TGCAGCGTTGGGGGGTTAATCGATCCTGAAGCTTTCTTT; size: few; V: TRBV29-1; J: TRBJ1-1; D: -
CDR3: CASSSSGLAAYNEQFF; DNA: TGTGCCAGCAGTTCCTCTGGACTAGCGGCATACAATGAGCAGTTCTTC; size: -; V: TRBV6-5; J: TRBJ2-1; D: TRBD2
CDR3: CASSPDDYNEQFF; DNA: TGTGCCAGCAGTCCCGACGACTACAATGAGCAGTTCTTC; size: -; V: TRBV6-5; J: TRBJ2-1; D: -
CDR3: CASSLSGESRDTQYF; DNA: TGCGCCAGCAGCCTATCAGGGGAGAGTAGAGATACGCAGTATTTT; size: few; V: TRBV5-1; J: TRBJ2-3; D: -
CDR3: CASSEPGQGVLGIQYF; DNA: TGTGCCAGCAGTGAACCAGGACAGGGGGTCCTAGGCATTCAGTACTTC; size: -; V: TRBV6-4; J: TRBJ2-4; D: TRBD1
CDR3: CATHQGSGSSYNEQFF; DNA: TGTGCCACACACCAAGGGAGCGGGAGCTCCTACAATGAGCAGTTCTTC; size: -; V: TRBV19; J: TRBJ2-1; D: TRBD2
CDR3: CASSGLAGVAGELFF; DNA: TGTGCCAGCAGCGGACTAGCGGGAGTCGCCGGGGAGCTGTTTTTT; size: -; V: TRBV27; J: TRBJ2-2; D: TRBD2
CDR3: CASREGLAMETQYF; DNA: TGTGCCAGCAGAGAGGGCCTAGCAATGGAGACCCAGTACTTC; size: few; V: TRBV2; J: TRBJ2-5; D: -